A selection of T cell receptor beta chains follows, all from one sample in a study of STAT5B mutations in CD4+ large granular lymphocyte leukemia. Sequencing was performed with immunoSEQ multiplex PCR; in TCRdb, only in-frame clones are kept and a portion is missing. The sample includes 30,000 to 35,000 clones, about 70% of them seen just once. The sequenced material came from CD4+ T cells from blood buffy coats. These receptors all stem from a human donor in good health. Each CDR3 is given with its conserved first and last residue. The D gene is left open where the match is weak. Clone size is given for some rows only: seen once, a few or many times, or a class if the clone is expanded.

j_call v_call cdr3_length d_call clone_size cdr3_aa cdr3_nt
TRBJ2-3 TRBV18 19 TRBD2 . CASSRSPGLAGGNTDTQYF TGTGCCAGCTCACGTAGTCCGGGACTAGCGGGGGGAAACACAGATACGCAGTATTTT
TRBJ2-7 TRBV6-1 14 . . CASSEATGEIEQYF TGTGCCAGCAGTGAAGCTACGGGGGAGATCGAGCAGTACTTC
TRBJ2-2 TRBV7-3 16 TRBD1 few CASSQGRDSFTGELFF TGTGCCAGCAGCCAGGGCCGGGACAGCTTTACCGGGGAGCTGTTTTTT
TRBJ1-1 TRBV19 14 . . CASSGQGSFTEAFF TGTGCCAGTAGTGGGCAGGGGAGTTTCACTGAAGCTTTCTTT
TRBJ1-5 TRBV4-3 14 . . CASSRDAGDQPQHF TGCGCCAGCAGCCGAGACGCAGGGGATCAGCCCCAGCATTTT
TRBJ2-3 TRBV2 15 TRBD1 . CASTRDRQFTDTQYF TGTGCCAGCACCAGGGACAGGCAATTCACAGATACGCAGTATTTT
TRBJ1-5 TRBV6-1 15 . once CASRSDGNSNQPQHF TGTGCCAGCAGATCTGACGGTAATAGCAATCAGCCCCAGCATTTT
TRBJ2-3 TRBV6-1 15 . . CASSEGQVGTDTQYF TGTGCCAGCAGTGAAGGTCAGGTTGGCACAGATACGCAGTATTTT
TRBJ1-2 TRBV7-9 13 . . CASSPARDYGYTF TGTGCCAGCAGTCCAGCAAGGGACTATGGCTACACCTTC
TRBJ2-2 TRBV5-1 15 . . CASGRGSTGTGELFF TGCGCCAGCGGCCGGGGGTCCACGGGGACCGGGGAGCTGTTTTTT
TRBJ2-2 TRBV7-3 13 TRBD2 few CASSTGGAGELFF TGTGCCAGCAGCACGGGAGGGGCCGGGGAGCTGTTTTTT
TRBJ2-6 TRBV10-3 18 . . CAISPPLTRVSGANVLTF TGTGCCATCAGTCCCCCGCTGACCAGGGTCTCTGGGGCCAACGTCCTGACTTTC